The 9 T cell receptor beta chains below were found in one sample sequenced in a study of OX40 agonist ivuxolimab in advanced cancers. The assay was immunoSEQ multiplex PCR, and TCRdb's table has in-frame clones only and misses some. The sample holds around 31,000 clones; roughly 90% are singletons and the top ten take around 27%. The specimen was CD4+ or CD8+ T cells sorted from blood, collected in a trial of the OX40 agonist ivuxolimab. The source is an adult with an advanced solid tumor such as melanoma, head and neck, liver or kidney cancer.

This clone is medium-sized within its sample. The CDR3 loop reads CASSSGQGAPNEQFF. The CDR3 DNA follows: TGTGCCAGCAGCTCGGGACAGGGGGCGCCGAATGAGCAGTTCTTC. This chain joins TRBV27 and TRBJ2-1; 12 bases are shared with TRBD1. Germline CDR1 MNHEY, CDR2 SMNVEV (reference sequence). This CDR3 has 15 residues. V was clipped by 6 bases and J by 7 bases; unmatched bases: 7.

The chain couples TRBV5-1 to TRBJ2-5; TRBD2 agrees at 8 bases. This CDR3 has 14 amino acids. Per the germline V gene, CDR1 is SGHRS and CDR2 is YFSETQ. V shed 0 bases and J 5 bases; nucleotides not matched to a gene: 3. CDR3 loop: CASSLETSDETQYF. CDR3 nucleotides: TGCGCCAGCAGCTTGGAGACTAGCGATGAGACCCAGTACTTC.

CDR3 DNA: TGTGCCAGCAGAGGGCCGATCCTAGGGGGCTACACCTTC. Translation gives CASRGPILGGYTF. The rearrangement uses TRBV21-1 and TRBJ1-2. TRBV21-1 is described as a pseudogene. The CDR3 is 13 amino acids.

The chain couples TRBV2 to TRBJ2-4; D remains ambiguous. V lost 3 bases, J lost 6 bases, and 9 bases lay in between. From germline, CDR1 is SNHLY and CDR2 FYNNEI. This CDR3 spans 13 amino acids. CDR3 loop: CASSDGVANIQYF. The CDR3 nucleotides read TGTGCCAGCAGTGATGGAGTAGCAAACATTCAGTACTTC.

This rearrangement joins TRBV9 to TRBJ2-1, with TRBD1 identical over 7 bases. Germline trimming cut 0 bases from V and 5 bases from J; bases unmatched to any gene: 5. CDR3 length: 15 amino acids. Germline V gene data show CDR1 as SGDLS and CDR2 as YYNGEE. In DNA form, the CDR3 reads TGTGCCAGCAGCGTAGGGGACAGTTACCACAATGAGCAGTTCTTC. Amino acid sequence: CASSVGDSYHNEQFF.

CDR3 bases: TGTGCCAGCAGTGAAGGCGGGGGGACTAATGAAAAACTGTTTTTT. Residues: CASSEGGGTNEKLFF. V gene TRBV25-1 combines with J gene TRBJ1-4, with D possibly matching TRBD1 (5 bases). Germline V gene lookup returns CDR1 MGHDK and CDR2 SYGVNS. Trimming pared 2 bases from V and 2 bases from J, leaving 9 bases between. The CDR3 is made up of 15 amino acids. The whole variable domain, filled in from reference TRBV25-1 and TRBJ1-4, reads EADIYQTPRYLVIGTGKKITLECSQTMGHDKMYWYQQDPGMELHLIHYSYGVNSTEKGDLSSESTVSRIRTEHFPLTLESARPSHTSQYLCASSEGGGTNEKLFFGSGTQLSVL.

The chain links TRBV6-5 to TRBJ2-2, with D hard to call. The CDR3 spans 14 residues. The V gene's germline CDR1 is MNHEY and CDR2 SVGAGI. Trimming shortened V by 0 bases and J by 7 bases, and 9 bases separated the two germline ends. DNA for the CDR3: TGTGCCAGCAGTTACTCGGCAGCAAACGGGGAGCTGTTTTTT. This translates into CASSYSAANGELFF.

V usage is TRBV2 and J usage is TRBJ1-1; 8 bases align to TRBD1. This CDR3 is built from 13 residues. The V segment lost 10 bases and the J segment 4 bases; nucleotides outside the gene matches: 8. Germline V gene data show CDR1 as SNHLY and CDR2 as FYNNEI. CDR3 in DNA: TGTGCCAACATCAGGGGGCAAGGCACTGAAGCTTTCTTT. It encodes CANIRGQGTEAFF.

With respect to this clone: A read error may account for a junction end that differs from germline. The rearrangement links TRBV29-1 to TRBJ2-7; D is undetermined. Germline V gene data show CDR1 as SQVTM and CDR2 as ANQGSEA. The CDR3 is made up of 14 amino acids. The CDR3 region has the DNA TGCAGCGTAGAAGGGTACTTAGACGGATACGAGCAGTACTTC. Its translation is CSVEGYLDGYEQYF.